Below, one TCR beta chain is given with its context. The antigen is undetermined. Likely unrecorded immune exposures existed in these nominally healthy donors. Vbeta (60) and Jbeta (13) primers were used in the PCR. TCRdb's table, derived via immunoSEQ multiplex PCR, lists solely in-frame clones and lacks some. This sample carries some 120,000 clones, about three quarters of them seen once, and the ten largest clones take approximately 3.8%. CDR1 and CDR2 (germline): KGHSH, LQKENI. With 2 bases removed from V and 1 base from J, the gap between germline ends came to 16 bases. This CDR3 comprises 17 residues. This sample is part of a study of cytomegalovirus exposure and HLA in healthy donors. Overall study: The Caucasian-associated ancestry cluster contained 81% of the approximately 400 genotyped donors. Study-wide points: In a later analysis, productive TCRs from donors in an Asian-associated ancestry cluster reportedly carried fewer N-insertions than the cohort mean.

This chain connects TRBV18 to TRBJ2-3; TRBD1 is a possible D gene (5 bases). The sequence was collected from a man aged 25 to 45 in good health and CMV-seronegative. Sample: PBMCs. The CDR3 is CASSPDQGRLGTDTQYF. CDR3 nucleotide sequence: TGTGCCAGCTCACCAGACCAGGGAAGGTTAGGCACAGATACGCAGTATTTT.